This TCR beta chain was identified during a study of shared clonotypes between healthy human individuals. The study, taken as a whole, reports: Generally, naive subsets (rather than memory subsets) showed larger estimated richness. Deeper or shallower sequencing was expected to change how clonotypes are shared among donors.

In regard to this clone: Its antigen is unknown.

Per the germline V gene, CDR1 is SEHNR and CDR2 is FQNEAQ (reference sequence). This CDR3 is 13 amino acids long. With 2 bases removed from V and 7 bases from J, the gap between germline ends came to 12 bases. The donors were all Caucasian adults (living in Nashville, Tennessee). Sequencing was performed with immunoSEQ multiplex PCR; in TCRdb, only in-frame clones are kept and a portion is missing. This sample has roughly 330,000 clones, with 74% found just once. The clonotype originates from a man aged 30 to 45 in good health. This sequence joins TRBV7-9 and TRBJ2-7; maybe TRBD1 (6 bases). Sample: memory CD4+ T cells sorted from blood. Subset of the sample: CD45RA-negative fraction. Here the CDR3 DNA reads TGTGCCAGCAGCTTAAACAGGGTAGGGGAGCAGTACTTC. Translated, it gives CASSLNRVGEQYF.